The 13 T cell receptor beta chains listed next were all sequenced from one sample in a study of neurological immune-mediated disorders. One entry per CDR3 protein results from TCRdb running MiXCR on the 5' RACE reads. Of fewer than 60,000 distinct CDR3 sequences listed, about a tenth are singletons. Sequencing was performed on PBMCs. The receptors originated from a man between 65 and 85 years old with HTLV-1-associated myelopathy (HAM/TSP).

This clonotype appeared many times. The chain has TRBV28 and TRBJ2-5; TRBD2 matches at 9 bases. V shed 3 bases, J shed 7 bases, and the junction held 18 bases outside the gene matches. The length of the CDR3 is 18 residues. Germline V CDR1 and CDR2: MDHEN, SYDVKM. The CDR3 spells CASSLGSLVAGARGTQYF. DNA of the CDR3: TGTGCCAGCAGTTTGGGGTCTTTGGTAGCGGGAGCCCGCGGGACCCAGTACTTC.

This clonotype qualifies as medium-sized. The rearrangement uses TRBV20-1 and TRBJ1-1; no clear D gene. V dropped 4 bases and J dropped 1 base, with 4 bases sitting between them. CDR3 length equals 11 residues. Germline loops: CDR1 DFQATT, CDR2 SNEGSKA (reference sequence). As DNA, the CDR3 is TGCAGTGCTACCAGGAACACTGAAGCTTTCTTT. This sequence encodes CSATRNTEAFF.

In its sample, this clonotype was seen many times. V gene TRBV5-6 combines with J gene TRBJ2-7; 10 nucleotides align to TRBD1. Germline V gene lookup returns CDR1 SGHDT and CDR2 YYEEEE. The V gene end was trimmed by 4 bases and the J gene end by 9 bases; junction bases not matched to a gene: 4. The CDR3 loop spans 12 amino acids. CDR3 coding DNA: TGTGCCAGCAGCGACCGGGACAGGGGGCAGTACTTC. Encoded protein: CASSDRDRGQYF.

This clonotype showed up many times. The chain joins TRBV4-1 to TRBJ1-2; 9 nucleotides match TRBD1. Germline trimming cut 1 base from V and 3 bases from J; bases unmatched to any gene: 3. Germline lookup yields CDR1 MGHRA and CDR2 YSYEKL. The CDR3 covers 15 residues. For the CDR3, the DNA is TGCGCCAGCAGCCAAGTGACAGGGGGTGACTATGGCTACACCTTC. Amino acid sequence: CASSQVTGGDYGYTF.

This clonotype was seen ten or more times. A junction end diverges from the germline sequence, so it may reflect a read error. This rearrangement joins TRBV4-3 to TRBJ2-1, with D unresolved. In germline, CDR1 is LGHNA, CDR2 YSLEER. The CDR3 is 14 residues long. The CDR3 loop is CASSQESSFNEQFF. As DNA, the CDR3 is TGCGCCAGCAGCCAAGAATCCTCCTTCAATGAGCAGTTCTTC.

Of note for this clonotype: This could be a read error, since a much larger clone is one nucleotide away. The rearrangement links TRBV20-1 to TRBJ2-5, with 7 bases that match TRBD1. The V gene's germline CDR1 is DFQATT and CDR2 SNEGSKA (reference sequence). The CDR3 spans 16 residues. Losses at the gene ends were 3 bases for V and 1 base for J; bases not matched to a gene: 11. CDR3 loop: CSARAGTVWSQETQYF. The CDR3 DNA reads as TGCAGTGCTAGGGCCGGGACAGTGTGGTCCCAAGAGACCCAGTACTTC.

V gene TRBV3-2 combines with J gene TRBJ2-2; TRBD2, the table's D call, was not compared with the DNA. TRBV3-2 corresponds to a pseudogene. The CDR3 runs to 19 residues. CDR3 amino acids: CASSHTPTSSGRVTGELFF. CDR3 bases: TGTGCCAGCAGCCATACCCCCACCTCTAGCGGGAGGGTGACCGGGGAGCTGTTTTTT.

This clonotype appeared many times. CDR3 in amino acids: CASSLGGWPDTQYF. The CDR3 nucleotides read TGTGCCAGCAGCTTAGGAGGGTGGCCAGATACGCAGTATTTT. The V and J genes are TRBV7-3 and TRBJ2-3, with D possibly TRBD2 on 6 matching bases. The germline V and J ends were trimmed by 2 bases and 4 bases, with 10 bases remaining between them. Germline CDR1 reads SGHTA; CDR2 reads FQGTGA. CDR3 size: 14 residues.

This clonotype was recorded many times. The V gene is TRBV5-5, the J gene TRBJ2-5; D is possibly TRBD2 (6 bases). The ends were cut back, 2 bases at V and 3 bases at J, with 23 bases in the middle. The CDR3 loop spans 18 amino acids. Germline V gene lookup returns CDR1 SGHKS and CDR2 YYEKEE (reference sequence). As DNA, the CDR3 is TGTGCCAGCAGCTTTCGTCCGTCGCGTTGGGGAGGCGAAGAGACCCAGTACTTC. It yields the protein CASSFRPSRWGGEETQYF.

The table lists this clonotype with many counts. CDR3 nucleotide sequence: TGTGCCAGCAGTTTACTAGATCGGGGTGGAGACATTCAGTACTTC. Amino acid sequence: CASSLLDRGGDIQYF. The chain uses TRBV12-3 or TRBV12-4 and TRBJ2-4; D may be TRBD2 (5 bases). Trimming took off 2 bases at V and 8 bases at J, with 16 bases between the two ends. CDR3 length equals 15 residues.

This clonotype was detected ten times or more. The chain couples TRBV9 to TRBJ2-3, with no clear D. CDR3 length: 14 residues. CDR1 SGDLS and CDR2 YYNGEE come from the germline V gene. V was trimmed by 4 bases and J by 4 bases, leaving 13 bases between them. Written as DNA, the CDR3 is TGTGCCAGCAGCACCCGCTTGGGCGCAGATACGCAGTATTTT. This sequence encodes CASSTRLGADTQYF.

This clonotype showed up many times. The DNA of the CDR3 is TGCGCCAGCAGCTTGACCACCCTAGGCACAGATACGCAGTATTTT. It translates to CASSLTTLGTDTQYF. The gene calls are TRBV5-1 and TRBJ2-3; no firm D call. The V and J ends lost 1 base and 1 base respectively, with 10 bases between them. Germline-derived CDR1 and CDR2 are SGHRS and YFSETQ. The CDR3 loop spans 15 amino acids. Drawing the rest from reference TRBV5-1 and TRBJ2-3, the complete variable domain is KAGVTQTPRYLIKTRGQQVTLSCSPISGHRSVSWYQQTPGQGLQFLFEYFSETQRNKGNFPGRFSGRQFSNSRSEMNVSTLELGDSALYLCASSLTTLGTDTQYFGPGTRLTVL.

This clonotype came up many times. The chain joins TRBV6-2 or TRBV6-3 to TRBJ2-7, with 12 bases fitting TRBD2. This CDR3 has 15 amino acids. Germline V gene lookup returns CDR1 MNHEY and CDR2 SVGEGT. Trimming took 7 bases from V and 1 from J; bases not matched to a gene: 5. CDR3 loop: CASTWTSGISYEQYF. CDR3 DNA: TGTGCCAGCACTTGGACTAGCGGGATATCCTACGAGCAGTACTTC.